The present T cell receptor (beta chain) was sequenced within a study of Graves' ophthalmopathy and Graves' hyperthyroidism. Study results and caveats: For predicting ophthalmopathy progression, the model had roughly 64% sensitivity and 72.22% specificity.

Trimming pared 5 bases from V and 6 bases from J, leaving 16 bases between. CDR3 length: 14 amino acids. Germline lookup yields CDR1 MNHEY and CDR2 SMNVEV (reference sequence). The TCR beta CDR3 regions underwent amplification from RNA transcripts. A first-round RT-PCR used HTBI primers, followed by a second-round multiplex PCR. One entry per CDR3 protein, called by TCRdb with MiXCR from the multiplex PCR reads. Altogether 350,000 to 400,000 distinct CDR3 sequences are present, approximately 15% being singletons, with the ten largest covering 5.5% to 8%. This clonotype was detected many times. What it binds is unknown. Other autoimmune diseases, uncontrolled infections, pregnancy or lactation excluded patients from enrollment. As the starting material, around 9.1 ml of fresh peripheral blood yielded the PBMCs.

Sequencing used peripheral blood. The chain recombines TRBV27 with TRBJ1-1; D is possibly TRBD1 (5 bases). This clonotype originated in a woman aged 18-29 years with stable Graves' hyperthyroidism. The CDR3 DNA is TGTGCCAGCAGTCAACCGGGGGGGGGTCCTGAAGCTTTCTTT. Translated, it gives CASSQPGGGPEAFF.